This T cell receptor (beta chain) was identified during a study of T cell changes during pregnancy in multiple sclerosis. TCRdb keeps only in-frame clones here, not all; method: immunoSEQ multiplex PCR. This table has 43,000 or so clones, 80% to 95% appearing once. Trimming shortened V by 5 bases and J by 2 bases, and 8 bases separated the two germline ends. Germline V CDR1 and CDR2: MDHEN, SYDVKM. The CDR3 totals 13 residues. The sequenced sample was peripheral blood, obtained in the third trimester of pregnancy. The chain is built from TRBV28 and TRBJ2-3, with D possibly TRBD2 on 5 matching bases. This receptor was taken from a female donor with multiple sclerosis, enrolled in a pregnancy study. The CDR3 sequence: CASSSGPTDTQYF. CDR3 nucleotide sequence: TGTGCCAGCAGTAGCGGCCCCACAGATACGCAGTATTTT.